This entry lists 2 T cell receptor beta chains sequenced from one sample in a study of human T cells and chemical hapten exposure. Time point: patch test 2, 6 weeks after DPC sensitization. Sample treatment: therapeutic diphenylcyclopropenone sensitization with weekly scalp DPC. Using its own MiXCR run on the RACE reads, TCRdb lists one record per CDR3 protein. The table has approximately 89,000 distinct CDR3 sequences, roughly a tenth seen once. Sequences were derived from whole blood, sampled in connection with sensitization to the hapten diphenylcyclopropenone (DPC). These receptor sequences come from a woman aged 30 to 39 with alopecia areata. Some clones in this sample may be carry-over from other donors' samples.

This clonotype was seen repeatedly, ten times or more. The rearrangement joins TRBV28 to TRBJ1-4; D remains ambiguous. V was pared by 2 bases and J by 5 bases, with 9 bases between. CDR3 length: 14 amino acids. Germline V CDR1 and CDR2: MDHEN, SYDVKM. The CDR3 is CASSLNGRNEKLFF. The DNA for the CDR3 is TGTGCCAGCAGTTTAAACGGAAGGAATGAAAAACTGTTTTTT.

This clonotype was counted at least ten times. This chain connects TRBV20-1 to TRBJ2-1; TRBD2 is a possible D gene (5 bases). The CDR3 contains 15 residues. With 3 bases removed from V and 2 bases from J, the gap between germline ends came to 14 bases. CDR1 and CDR2 (germline): DFQATT, SNEGSKA (reference sequence). For the CDR3, the DNA is TGCAGTGCTAGCATAGGGAGTATAGCCTACAATGAGCAGTTCTTC. Protein product: CSASIGSIAYNEQFF.